This paragraph covers one TCR beta chain sequence. The genes are named according to mouse. The CDR3 is cut off 1 residue early in the read; its end comes from the germline J gene. This sample's time point: mouse harvest day 14 after allogeneic transplant. Mouse grafts combined 10^7 T-cell-depleted bone marrow cells with 10^6 splenic CD5+ T cells. Mice had MHC-mismatched B6 into BALB/c GVHD, sampled day 7 or 14. The data derive from a study of tissue T cells after allogeneic stem cell transplantation. Germline V gives CDR1 KGHPV, CDR2 FQNQEV (reference sequence). The CDR3 consists of 11 residues. Between the trimmed V and J ends, which lost 2 bases and 6 bases, there was a span of 1 base. Assay: immunoSEQ multiplex PCR; the TCRdb copy retains only in-frame clones and omits some. The sample records 2,000 or so clones, roughly 47% being singletons.

The chain couples TRBV26 to TRBJ1-4, with no clear D. The sample comprised gut tissue. This TCR derives from a female BALB/c mouse given C57BL/6 T cells with graft-versus-host disease after an allogeneic hematopoietic cell transplant. CDR3: CASSLDERLFF. The sequenced part of the CDR3 DNA is TGTGCCAGCAGTCTGGACGAAAGATTATTT.